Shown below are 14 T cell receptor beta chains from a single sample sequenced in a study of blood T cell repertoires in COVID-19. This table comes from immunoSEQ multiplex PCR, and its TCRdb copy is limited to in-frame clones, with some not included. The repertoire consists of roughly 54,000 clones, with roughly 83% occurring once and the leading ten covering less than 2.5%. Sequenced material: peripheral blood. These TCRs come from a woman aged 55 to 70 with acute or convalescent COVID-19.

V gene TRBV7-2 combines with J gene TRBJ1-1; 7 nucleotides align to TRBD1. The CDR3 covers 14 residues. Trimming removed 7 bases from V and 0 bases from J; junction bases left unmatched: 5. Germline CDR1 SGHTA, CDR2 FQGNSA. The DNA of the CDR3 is TGTGCCAGCATCCAAGACAGGGTGAACACTGAAGCTTTCTTT. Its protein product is CASIQDRVNTEAFF.

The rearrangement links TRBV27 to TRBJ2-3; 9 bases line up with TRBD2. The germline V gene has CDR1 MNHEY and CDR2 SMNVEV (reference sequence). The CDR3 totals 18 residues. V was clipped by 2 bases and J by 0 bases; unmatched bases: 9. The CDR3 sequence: CASSLRVYSGGSTDTQYF. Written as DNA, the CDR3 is TGTGCCAGCAGTTTACGTGTGTACAGCGGGGGGAGCACAGATACGCAGTATTTT.

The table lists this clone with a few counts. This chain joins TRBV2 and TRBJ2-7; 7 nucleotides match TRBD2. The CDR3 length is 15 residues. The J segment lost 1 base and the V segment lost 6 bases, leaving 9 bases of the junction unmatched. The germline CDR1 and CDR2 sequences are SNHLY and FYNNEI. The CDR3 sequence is CASRRQAGSSYEQYF. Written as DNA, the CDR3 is TGTGCCAGCAGACGACAAGCGGGATCATCCTACGAGCAGTACTTC.

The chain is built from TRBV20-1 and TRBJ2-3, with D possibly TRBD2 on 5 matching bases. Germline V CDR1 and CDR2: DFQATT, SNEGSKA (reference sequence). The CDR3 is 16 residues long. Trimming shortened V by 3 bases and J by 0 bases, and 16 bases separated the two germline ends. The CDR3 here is CSASAVILASTDTQYF. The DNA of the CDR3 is TGCAGTGCTAGTGCCGTCATCCTAGCTAGCACAGATACGCAGTATTTT.

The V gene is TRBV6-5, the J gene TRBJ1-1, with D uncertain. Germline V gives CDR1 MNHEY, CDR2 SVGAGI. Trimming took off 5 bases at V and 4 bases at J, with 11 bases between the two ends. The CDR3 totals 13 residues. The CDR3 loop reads CASSPGGSTEAFF. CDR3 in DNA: TGTGCCAGCAGTCCGGGAGGGTCCACTGAAGCTTTCTTT.

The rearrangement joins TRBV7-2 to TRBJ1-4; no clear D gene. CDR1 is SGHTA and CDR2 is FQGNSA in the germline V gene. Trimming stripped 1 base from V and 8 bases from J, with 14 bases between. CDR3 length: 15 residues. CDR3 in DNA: TGTGCCAGCAGCTTAGAATTAGGACTGCGAGAAAAACTGTTTTTT. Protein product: CASSLELGLREKLFF.

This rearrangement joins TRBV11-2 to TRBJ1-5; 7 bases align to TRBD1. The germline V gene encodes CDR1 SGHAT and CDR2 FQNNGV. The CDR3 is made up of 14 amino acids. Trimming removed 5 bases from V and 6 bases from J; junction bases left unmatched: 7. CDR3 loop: CASSQTGWSQPQHF. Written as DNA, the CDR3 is TGTGCCAGCAGCCAGACAGGGTGGAGTCAGCCCCAGCATTTT.

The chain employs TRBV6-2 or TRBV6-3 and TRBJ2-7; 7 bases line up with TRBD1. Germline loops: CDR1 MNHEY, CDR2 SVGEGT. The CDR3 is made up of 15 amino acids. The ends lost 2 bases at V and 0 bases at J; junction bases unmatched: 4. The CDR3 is CASSYPTGFSYEQYF. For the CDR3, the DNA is TGTGCCAGCAGTTACCCGACAGGGTTCTCCTACGAGCAGTACTTC.

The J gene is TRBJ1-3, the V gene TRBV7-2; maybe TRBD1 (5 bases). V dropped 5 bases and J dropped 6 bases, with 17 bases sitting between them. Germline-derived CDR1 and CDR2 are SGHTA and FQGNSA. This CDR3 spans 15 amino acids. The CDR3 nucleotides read TGTGCCAGCAGCCTTACGGCAGGGCTTGAAAACACCATATATTTT. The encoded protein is CASSLTAGLENTIYF. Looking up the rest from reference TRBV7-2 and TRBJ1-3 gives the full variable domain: GAGVSQSPSNKVTEKGKDVELRCDPISGHTALYWYRQSLGQGLEFLIYFQGNSAPDKSGLPSDRFSAERTGGSVSTLTIQRTQQEDSAVYLCASSLTAGLENTIYFGEGSWLTVV.

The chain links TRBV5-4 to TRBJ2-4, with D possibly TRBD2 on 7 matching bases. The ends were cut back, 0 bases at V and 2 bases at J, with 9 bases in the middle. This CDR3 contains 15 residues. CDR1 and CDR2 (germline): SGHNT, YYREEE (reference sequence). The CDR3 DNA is TGTGCCAGCAGCTTGGCGGGGGGCCCCAAAAACATTCAGTACTTC. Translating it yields CASSLAGGPKNIQYF.

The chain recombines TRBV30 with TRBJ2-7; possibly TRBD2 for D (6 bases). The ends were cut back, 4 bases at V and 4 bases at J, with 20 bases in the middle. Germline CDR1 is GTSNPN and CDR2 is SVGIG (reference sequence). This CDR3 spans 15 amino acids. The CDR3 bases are TGTGCCTGGACGAAGCTCGGGCGGGGAGCATACGAGCAGTACTTC. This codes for CAWTKLGRGAYEQYF.

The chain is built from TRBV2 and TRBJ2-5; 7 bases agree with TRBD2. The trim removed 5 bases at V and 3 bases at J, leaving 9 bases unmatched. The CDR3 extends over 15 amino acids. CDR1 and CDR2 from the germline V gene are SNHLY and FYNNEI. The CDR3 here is CASSTDSGRKETQYF. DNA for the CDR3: TGTGCCAGCAGTACCGATAGCGGGCGGAAAGAGACCCAGTACTTC.

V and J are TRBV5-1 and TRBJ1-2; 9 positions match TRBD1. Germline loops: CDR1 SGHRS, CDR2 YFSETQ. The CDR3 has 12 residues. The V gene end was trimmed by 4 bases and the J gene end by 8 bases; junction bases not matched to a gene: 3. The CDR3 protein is CASSTGQGGYTF. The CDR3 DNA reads TGCGCCAGCAGCACGGGACAGGGCGGCTACACCTTC.

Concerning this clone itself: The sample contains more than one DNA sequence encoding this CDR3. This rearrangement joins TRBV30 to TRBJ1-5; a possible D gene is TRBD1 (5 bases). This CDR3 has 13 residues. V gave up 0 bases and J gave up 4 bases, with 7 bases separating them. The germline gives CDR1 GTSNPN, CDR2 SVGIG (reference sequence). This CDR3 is CAWSVKGNQPQHF. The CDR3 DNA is TGTGCCTGGAGTGTTAAGGGGAATCAGCCCCAGCATTTT.